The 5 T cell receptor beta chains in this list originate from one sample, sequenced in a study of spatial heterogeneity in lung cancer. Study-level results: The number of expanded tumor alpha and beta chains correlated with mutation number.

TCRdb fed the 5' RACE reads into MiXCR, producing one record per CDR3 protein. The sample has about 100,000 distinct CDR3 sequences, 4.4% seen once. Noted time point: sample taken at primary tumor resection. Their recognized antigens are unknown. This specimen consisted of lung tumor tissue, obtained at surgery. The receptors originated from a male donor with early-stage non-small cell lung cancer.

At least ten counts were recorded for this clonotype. The CDR3 DNA sequence: TGTGCCAGCAGTCGCACGACCCGGAACACTGAAGCTTTCTTT. This codes for CASSRTTRNTEAFF. V usage is TRBV27 and J usage is TRBJ1-1, with unresolved D. The CDR3 contains 14 residues. The germline V and J ends were trimmed by 5 bases and 1 base, with 11 bases remaining between them. Germline V gives CDR1 MNHEY, CDR2 SMNVEV (reference sequence).

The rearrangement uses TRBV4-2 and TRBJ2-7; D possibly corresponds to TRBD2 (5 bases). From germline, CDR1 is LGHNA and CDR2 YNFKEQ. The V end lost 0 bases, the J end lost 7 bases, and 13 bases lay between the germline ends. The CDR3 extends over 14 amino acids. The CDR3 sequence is CASSQDPLASEQYF. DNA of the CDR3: TGTGCCAGCAGCCAAGATCCCCTAGCATCTGAGCAGTACTTC.

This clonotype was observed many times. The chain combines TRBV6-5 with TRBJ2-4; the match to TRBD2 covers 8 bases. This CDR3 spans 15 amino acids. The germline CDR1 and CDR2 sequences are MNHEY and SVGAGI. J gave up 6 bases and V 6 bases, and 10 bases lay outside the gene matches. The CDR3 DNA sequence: TGTGCCAGCAGAGCGAGGGGACTAGATAGAAACATTCAGTACTTC. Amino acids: CASRARGLDRNIQYF.

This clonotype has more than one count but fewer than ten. CDR3 in amino acids: CATSRDLGLAGSYEQYF. The CDR3 nucleotides are TGTGCCACCAGCAGAGATCTCGGACTAGCGGGGTCCTACGAGCAGTACTTC. The chain recombines TRBV15 with TRBJ2-7; 12 positions agree with TRBD2. J lost 1 base, V lost 0 bases, and 4 bases had no gene match. Looked up from germline, CDR1 is LNHNV and CDR2 is YYDKDF (reference sequence). The CDR3 sequence is 17 residues long. The whole variable domain, remainder taken from reference TRBV15 and TRBJ2-7, is DAMVIQNPRYQVTQFGKPVTLSCSQTLNHNVMYWYQQKSSQAPKLLFHYYDKDFNNEADTPDNFQSRRPNTSFCFLDIRSPGLGDTAMYLCATSRDLGLAGSYEQYFGPGTRLTVT.

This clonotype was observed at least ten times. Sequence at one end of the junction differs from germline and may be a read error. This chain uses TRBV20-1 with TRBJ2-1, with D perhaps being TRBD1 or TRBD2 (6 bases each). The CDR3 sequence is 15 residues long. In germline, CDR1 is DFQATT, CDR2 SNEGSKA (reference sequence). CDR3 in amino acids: CSARGGSGIYNEQFF. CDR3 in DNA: TGCAGTGCCAGAGGGGGTAGCGGAATCTACAATGAGCAGTTCTTC.